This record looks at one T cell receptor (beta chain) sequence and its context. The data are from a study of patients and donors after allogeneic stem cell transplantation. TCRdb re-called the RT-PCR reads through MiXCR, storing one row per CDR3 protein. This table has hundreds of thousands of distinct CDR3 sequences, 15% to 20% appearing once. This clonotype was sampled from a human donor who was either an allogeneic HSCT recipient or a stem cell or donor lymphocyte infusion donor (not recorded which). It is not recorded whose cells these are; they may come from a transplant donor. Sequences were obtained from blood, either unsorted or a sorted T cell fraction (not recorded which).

The CDR3 sequence: CSAPKDYLGGGPNYNEQFF. The CDR3 DNA is TGCAGTGCTCCCAAAGATTACCTAGGTGGGGGGCCTAACTACAATGAGCAGTTCTTC. The chain couples TRBV20-1 to TRBJ2-1, with D possibly called TRBD1 or TRBD2 (6 bases each). There are 19 residues in the CDR3. CDR1 and CDR2 from the germline V gene are DFQATT and SNEGSKA (reference sequence). With 5 bases removed from V and 3 bases from J, the gap between germline ends came to 29 bases.